This T cell receptor (beta chain) was obtained from a study of blood T cell repertoires in COVID-19. The wider study: COVID-19 samples, acute and convalescent, were from the United States, Italy and Spain. PBMCs, B-cell-depleted T cells, or T cells provided the cDNA or gDNA that made up the material.

The CDR3 length is 16 residues. In germline, CDR1 is KGHSH, CDR2 LQKENI. With 1 base removed from V and 0 bases from J, the gap between germline ends came to 13 bases. Per the original data handling: Researchers report that nucleated cell counts were estimated from reference gene primer amplification. Generated by immunoSEQ multiplex PCR, the TCRdb table keeps only in-frame clones and is missing some. The V and J calls and clone size come from that table; D and trimming were worked out from the DNA. Of over 50,000 clones listed, 75% to 95% were seen once; the top ten hold under 15%. The sequenced material came from peripheral blood. The V and J genes are TRBV18 and TRBJ2-7; D is possibly TRBD2 (5 bases). The TCR originated in a human donor with active COVID-19. The donor label of this sample is uncertain. CDR3: CASSPRRGMSSYEQYV. The CDR3 region has the DNA TGTGCCAGCTCACCACGACGGGGTATGAGCTCCTACGAGCAGTACGTC.